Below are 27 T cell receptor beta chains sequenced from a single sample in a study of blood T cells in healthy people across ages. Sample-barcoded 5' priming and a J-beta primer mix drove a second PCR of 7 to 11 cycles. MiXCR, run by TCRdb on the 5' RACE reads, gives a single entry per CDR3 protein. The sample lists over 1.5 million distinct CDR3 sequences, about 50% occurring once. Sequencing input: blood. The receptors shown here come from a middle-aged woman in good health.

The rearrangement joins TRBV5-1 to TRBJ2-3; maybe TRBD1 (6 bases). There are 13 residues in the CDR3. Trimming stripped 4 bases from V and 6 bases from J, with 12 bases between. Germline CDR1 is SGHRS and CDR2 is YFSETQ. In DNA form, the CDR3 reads TGCGCCAGCAGCGCCAGACAGGTGGATACGCAGTATTTT. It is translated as CASSARQVDTQYF.

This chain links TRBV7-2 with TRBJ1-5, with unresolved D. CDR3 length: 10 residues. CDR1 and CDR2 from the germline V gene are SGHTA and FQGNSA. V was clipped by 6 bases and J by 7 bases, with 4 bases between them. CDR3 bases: TGTGCCAGCAGTAGGCAGCCCCAGCATTTT. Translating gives CASSRQPQHF. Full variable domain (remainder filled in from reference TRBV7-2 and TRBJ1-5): GAGVSQSPSNKVTEKGKDVELRCDPISGHTALYWYRQSLGQGLEFLIYFQGNSAPDKSGLPSDRFSAERTGGSVSTLTIQRTQQEDSAVYLCASSRQPQHFGDGTRLSIL.

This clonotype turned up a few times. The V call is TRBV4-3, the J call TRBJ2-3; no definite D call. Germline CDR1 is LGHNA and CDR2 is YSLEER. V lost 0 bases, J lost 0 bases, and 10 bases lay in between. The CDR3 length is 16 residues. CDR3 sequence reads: CASSQDGRSSTDTQYF. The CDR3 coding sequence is TGCGCCAGCAGCCAAGATGGCAGGTCTAGCACAGATACGCAGTATTTT.

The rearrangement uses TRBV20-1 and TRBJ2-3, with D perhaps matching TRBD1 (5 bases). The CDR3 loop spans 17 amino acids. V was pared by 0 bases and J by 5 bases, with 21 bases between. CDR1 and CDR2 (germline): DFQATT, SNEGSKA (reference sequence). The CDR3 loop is CSARDQGLGLDLDTQYF. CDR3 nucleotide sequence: TGCAGTGCTAGAGATCAGGGATTGGGTTTGGATTTAGATACGCAGTATTTT.

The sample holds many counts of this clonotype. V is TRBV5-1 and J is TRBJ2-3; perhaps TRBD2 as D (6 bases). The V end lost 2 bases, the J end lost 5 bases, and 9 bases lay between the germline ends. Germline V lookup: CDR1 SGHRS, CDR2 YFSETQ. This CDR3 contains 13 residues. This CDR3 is CASSFDGRDTQYF. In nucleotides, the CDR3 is TGCGCCAGCAGCTTCGACGGGAGAGATACGCAGTATTTT.

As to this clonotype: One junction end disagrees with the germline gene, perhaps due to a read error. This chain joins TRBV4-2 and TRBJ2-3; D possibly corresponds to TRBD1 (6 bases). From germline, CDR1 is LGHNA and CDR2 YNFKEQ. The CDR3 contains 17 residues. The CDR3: CASSLNYRQATTDAQYF. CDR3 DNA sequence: TGTGCCAGCAGCCTTAATTATAGACAGGCCACCACAGATGCGCAGTATTTT.

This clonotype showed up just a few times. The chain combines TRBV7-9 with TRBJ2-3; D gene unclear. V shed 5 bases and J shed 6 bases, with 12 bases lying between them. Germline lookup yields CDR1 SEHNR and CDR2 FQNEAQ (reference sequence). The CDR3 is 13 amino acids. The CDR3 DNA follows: TGTGCCAGCAGCCGCCCCTCGTCGGATACGCAGTATTTT. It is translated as CASSRPSSDTQYF.

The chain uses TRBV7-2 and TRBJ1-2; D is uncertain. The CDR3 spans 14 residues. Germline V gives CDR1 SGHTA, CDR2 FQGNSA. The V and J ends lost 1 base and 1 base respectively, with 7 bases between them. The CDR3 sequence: CASSLEQLNYGYTF. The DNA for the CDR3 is TGTGCCAGCAGCTTAGAACAACTTAACTATGGCTACACCTTC.

DNA for the CDR3: TGTGCCAGCAGTTACAGGGAGGGGCCCTACGAGCAGTACTTC. It codes for CASSYREGPYEQYF. This rearrangement joins TRBV27 to TRBJ2-7, with D maybe TRBD2 (7 bases). Germline V gene sequence: CDR1 MNHEY, CDR2 SMNVEV (reference sequence). The CDR3 length is 14 residues. V was clipped by 4 bases and J by 2 bases, with 12 bases between them.

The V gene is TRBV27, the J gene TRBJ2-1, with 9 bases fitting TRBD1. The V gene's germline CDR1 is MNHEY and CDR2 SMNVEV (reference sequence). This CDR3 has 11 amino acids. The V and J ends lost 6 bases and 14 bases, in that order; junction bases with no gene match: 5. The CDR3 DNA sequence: TGTGCCAGCAGGGGGGGACAGGGTGAGTTCTTC. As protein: CASRGGQGEFF.

CDR3 bases: TGTGCCAGCAGCTTAGGTAAGGTAGCGGGGGGGCAGGACCCCTACAATGAGCAGTTCTTC. Amino acids: CASSLGKVAGGQDPYNEQFF. The chain recombines TRBV11-2 with TRBJ2-1; 11 bases fit TRBD2. The ends lost 1 base at V and 2 bases at J; junction bases unmatched: 13. Germline V gene lookup returns CDR1 SGHAT and CDR2 FQNNGV. CDR3 length: 20 residues. The whole variable domain, remainder taken from reference TRBV11-2 and TRBJ2-1, is EAGVAQSPRYKIIEKRQSVAFWCNPISGHATLYWYQQILGQGPKLLIQFQNNGVVDDSQLPKDRFSAERLKGVDSTLKIQPAKLEDSAVYLCASSLGKVAGGQDPYNEQFFGPGTRLTVL.

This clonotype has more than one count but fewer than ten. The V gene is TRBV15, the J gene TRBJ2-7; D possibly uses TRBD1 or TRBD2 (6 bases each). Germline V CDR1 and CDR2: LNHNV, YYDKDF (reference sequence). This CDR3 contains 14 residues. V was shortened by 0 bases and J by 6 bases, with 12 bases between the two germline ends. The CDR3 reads CATSREEGVIEQYF. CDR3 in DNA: TGTGCCACCAGCAGAGAGGAGGGGGTAATCGAGCAGTACTTC.

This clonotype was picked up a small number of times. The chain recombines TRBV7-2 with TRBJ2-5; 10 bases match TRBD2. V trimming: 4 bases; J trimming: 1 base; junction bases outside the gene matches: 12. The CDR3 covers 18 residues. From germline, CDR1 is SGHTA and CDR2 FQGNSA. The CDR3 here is CASSSVSWTSGSQETQYF. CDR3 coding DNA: TGTGCCAGCAGCTCAGTTTCTTGGACTAGCGGATCCCAAGAGACCCAGTACTTC.

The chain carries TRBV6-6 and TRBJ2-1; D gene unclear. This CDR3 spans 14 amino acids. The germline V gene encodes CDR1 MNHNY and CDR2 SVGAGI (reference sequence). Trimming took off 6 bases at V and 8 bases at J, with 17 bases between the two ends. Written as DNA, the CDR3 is TGTGCCAGCAGCGACCTAGTAAGATGGGATGAGCAGTTCTTC. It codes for CASSDLVRWDEQFF.

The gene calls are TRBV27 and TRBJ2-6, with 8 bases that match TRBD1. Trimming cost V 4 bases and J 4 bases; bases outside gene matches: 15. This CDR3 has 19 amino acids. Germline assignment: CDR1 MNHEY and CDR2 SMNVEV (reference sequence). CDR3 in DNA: TGTGCCAGCAGTTCCCAAATCCCGGGACAGGTTGACGGGGCCAACGTCCTGACTTTC. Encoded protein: CASSSQIPGQVDGANVLTF.

The CDR3: CASSQLAGITNYGYTF. CDR3 in DNA: TGTGCCAGCAGCCAACTGGCAGGAATTACTAACTATGGCTACACCTTC. The chain recombines TRBV14 with TRBJ1-2; D unclear. The germline V gene encodes CDR1 SGHDN and CDR2 FVKESK. Between the trimmed V and J ends, which lost 2 bases and 0 bases, there was a span of 13 bases. The CDR3 totals 16 residues.

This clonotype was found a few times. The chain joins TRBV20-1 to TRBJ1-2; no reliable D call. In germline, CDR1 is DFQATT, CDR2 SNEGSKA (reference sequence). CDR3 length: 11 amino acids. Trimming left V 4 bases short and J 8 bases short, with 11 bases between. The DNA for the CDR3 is TGCAGTGCTACGGGTGAGAGAGGCTACACCTTC. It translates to CSATGERGYTF.

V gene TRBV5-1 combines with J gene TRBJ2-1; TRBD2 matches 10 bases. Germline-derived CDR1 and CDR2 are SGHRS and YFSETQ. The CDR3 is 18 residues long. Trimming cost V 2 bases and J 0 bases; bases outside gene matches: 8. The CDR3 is CASSFRAGGLSSYNEQFF. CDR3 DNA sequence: TGCGCCAGCAGCTTTCGAGCGGGGGGGTTAAGCTCCTACAATGAGCAGTTCTTC.

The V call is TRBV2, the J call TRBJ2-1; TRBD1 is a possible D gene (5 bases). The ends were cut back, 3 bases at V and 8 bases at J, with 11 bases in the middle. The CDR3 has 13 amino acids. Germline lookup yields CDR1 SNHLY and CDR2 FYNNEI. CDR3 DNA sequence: TGTGCCAGCAGTGACCCCCAGGGCCATGAGCAGTTCTTC. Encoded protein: CASSDPQGHEQFF.

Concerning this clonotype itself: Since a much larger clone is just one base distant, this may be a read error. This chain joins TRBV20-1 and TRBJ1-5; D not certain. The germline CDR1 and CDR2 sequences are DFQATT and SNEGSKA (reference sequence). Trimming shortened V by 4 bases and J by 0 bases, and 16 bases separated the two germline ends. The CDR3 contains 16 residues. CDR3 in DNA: TGCAGTGCTACCCAGATGGAGGCGAATAGCAATCAGCCCCAGCATTTT. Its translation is CSATQMEANSNQPQHF.

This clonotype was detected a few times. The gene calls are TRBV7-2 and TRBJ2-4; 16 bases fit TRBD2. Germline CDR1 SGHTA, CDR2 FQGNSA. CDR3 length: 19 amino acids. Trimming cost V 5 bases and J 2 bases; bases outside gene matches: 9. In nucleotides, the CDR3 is TGTGCCAGCAGCCCAGGGACTAGCGGGGGGGCCGTGTCCAAAAACATTCAGTACTTC. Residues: CASSPGTSGGAVSKNIQYF. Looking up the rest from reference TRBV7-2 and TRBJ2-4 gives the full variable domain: GAGVSQSPSNKVTEKGKDVELRCDPISGHTALYWYRQSLGQGLEFLIYFQGNSAPDKSGLPSDRFSAERTGGSVSTLTIQRTQQEDSAVYLCASSPGTSGGAVSKNIQYFGAGTRLSVL.

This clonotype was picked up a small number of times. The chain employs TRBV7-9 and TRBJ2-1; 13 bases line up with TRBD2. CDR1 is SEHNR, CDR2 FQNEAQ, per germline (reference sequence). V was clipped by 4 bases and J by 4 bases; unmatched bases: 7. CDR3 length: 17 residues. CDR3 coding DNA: TGTGCCAGCAGCTCGAGACTAGCGGGGGGATTATACAATGAGCAGTTCTTC. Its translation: CASSSRLAGGLYNEQFF.

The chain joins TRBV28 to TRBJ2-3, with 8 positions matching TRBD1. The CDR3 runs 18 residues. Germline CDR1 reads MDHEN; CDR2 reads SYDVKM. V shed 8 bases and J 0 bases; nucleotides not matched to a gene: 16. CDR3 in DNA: TGTGCCAGCGTGCAGGGGGCCGGAATTCCCGTGAGCACAGATACGCAGTATTTT. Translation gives CASVQGAGIPVSTDTQYF.

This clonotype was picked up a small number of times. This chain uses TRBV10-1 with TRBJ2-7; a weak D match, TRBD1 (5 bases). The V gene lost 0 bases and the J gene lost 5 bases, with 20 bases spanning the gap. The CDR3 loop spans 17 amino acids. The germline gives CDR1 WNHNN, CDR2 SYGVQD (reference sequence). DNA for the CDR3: TGCGCCAGCAGTGAGTCGATCGGACATCCGAGTTTGAACGAGCAGTACTTC. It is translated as CASSESIGHPSLNEQYF.

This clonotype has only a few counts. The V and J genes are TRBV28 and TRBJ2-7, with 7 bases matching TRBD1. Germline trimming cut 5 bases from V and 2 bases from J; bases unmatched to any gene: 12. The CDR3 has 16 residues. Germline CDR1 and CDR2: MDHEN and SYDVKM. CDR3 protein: CASSPPTGSGTYEQYF. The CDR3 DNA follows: TGTGCCAGCAGTCCGCCGACAGGGTCGGGCACCTACGAGCAGTACTTC.

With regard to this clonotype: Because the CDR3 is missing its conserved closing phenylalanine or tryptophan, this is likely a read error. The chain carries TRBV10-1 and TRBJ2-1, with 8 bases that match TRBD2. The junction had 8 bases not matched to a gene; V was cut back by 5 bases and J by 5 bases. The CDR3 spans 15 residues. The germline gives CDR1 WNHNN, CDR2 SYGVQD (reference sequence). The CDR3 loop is CASSFGGANNNEQFY. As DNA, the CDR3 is TGCGCCAGCAGTTTCGGGGGGGCCAACAACAATGAGCAGTTCTAC.

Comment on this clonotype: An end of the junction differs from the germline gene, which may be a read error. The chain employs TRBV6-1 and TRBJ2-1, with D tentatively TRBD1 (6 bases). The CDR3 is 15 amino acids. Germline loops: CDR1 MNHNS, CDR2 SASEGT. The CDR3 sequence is CASSEAGALYNKQFF. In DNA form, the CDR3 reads TGTGCCAGCAGTGAAGCGGGGGCCCTCTACAATAAGCAGTTCTTC.